The 31 T cell receptor beta chains in this list originate from one sample, sequenced in a study of response to subunit inactivated influenza vaccine. TCRdb called the RT-PCR reads again in MiXCR, with one record for every CDR3 protein. The table has 500,000 to 600,000 distinct CDR3 sequences, 15% to 20% seen once. The specimen was CD4+ T cells sorted from PBMCs, collected roughly 24 months after vaccination. The receptors come from a man aged 50-75 years who received an inactivated influenza vaccine.

This clonotype was seen repeatedly, ten times or more. The chain links TRBV6-5 to TRBJ2-3; 11 nucleotides align to TRBD2. CDR1 and CDR2 (germline): MNHEY, SVGAGI. This CDR3 has 16 amino acids. V lost 2 bases and J lost 2; bases outside the gene matches: 3. CDR3 in amino acids: CASSYRTSGYTDTQYF. In nucleotides, the CDR3 is TGTGCCAGCAGTTACCGGACTAGCGGGTACACAGATACGCAGTATTTT.

This chain joins TRBV5-1 and TRBJ2-7; tentatively, D is TRBD2 (6 bases). V was shortened by 4 bases and J by 3 bases, with 14 bases between the two germline ends. The germline V gene has CDR1 SGHRS and CDR2 YFSETQ. The CDR3 length is 14 residues. The chain's CDR3 is CASSERVGGYEQYF. CDR3 bases: TGCGCCAGCAGCGAAAGGGTCGGGGGCTACGAGCAGTACTTC.

In its sample, this clonotype was seen a few times. The V gene is TRBV4-3, the J gene TRBJ2-5; no clear D. The CDR3 contains 15 residues. Trimming took off 0 bases at V and 1 base at J, with 9 bases between the two ends. CDR1 is LGHNA and CDR2 is YSLEER in the germline V gene. The CDR3 loop reads CASSQEGRPQETQYF. CDR3 DNA sequence: TGCGCCAGCAGCCAAGAGGGCAGGCCCCAAGAGACCCAGTACTTC.

This clonotype was observed a handful of times. V and J are TRBV7-2 and TRBJ1-2, with D possibly matching TRBD1 (5 bases). Germline CDR1 and CDR2: SGHTA and FQGNSA. V lost 5 bases and J lost 2, with 9 bases in between. This CDR3 contains 13 residues. The CDR3 here is CASSQAGNYGYTF. The CDR3 region has the DNA TGTGCCAGCAGCCAAGCAGGGAACTATGGCTACACCTTC.

This clonotype was seen repeatedly, ten times or more. This chain joins TRBV4-1 and TRBJ1-1; 8 bases match TRBD1. This CDR3 is built from 17 residues. With V trimmed by 3 bases and J by 1 base, 10 bases remained unmatched. From germline, CDR1 is MGHRA and CDR2 YSYEKL. CDR3 region: CASSQAQGAGGNTEAFF. The CDR3 DNA reads as TGCGCCAGCAGCCAGGCGCAGGGGGCTGGGGGGAACACTGAAGCTTTCTTT.

This clonotype was detected ten times or more. The gene calls are TRBV5-1 and TRBJ1-1; D is undetermined. CDR1 and CDR2 (germline): SGHRS, YFSETQ. CDR3 size: 14 residues. Between the trimmed V and J ends, which lost 4 bases and 7 bases, there was a span of 17 bases. Written as DNA, the CDR3 is TGCGCCAGCAGCCCTCCTGGGAGGCTTGGTGAAGCTTTCTTT. Its protein product is CASSPPGRLGEAFF.

This clonotype was observed a few times. This chain's CDR3 is CASSLGFREKLFF. The DNA for the CDR3 is TGTGCCAGCAGCTTAGGGTTCCGGGAAAAACTGTTTTTT. The chain carries TRBV7-2 and TRBJ1-4; no clear D gene. The CDR3 contains 13 residues. The V end was cut by 1 base, the J end by 8 bases, with 8 bases between. Per germline, CDR1 SGHTA and CDR2 FQGNSA.

This rearrangement joins TRBV6-1 to TRBJ1-1; TRBD1 might be the D (5 bases). Germline CDR1 is MNHNS and CDR2 is SASEGT. V lost 3 bases to trimming and J lost 5 bases, with 16 bases between them. The CDR3 consists of 15 residues. The CDR3 here is CASSDYAERGTEAFF. The CDR3 DNA reads TGTGCCAGCAGTGATTACGCAGAAAGGGGAACTGAAGCTTTCTTT.

The V call is TRBV7-2, the J call TRBJ2-1, with D possibly being TRBD1 (5 bases). CDR3 length: 17 amino acids. The V end lost 1 base, the J end lost 3 bases, and 16 bases lay between the germline ends. The germline gives CDR1 SGHTA, CDR2 FQGNSA. CDR3 nucleotides: TGTGCCAGCAGCTTAGTTGACAACGGACACGTCTACAATGAGCAGTTCTTC. Translation gives CASSLVDNGHVYNEQFF. The full variable domain, its missing parts supplied by reference TRBV7-2 and TRBJ2-1, is GAGVSQSPSNKVTEKGKDVELRCDPISGHTALYWYRQSLGQGLEFLIYFQGNSAPDKSGLPSDRFSAERTGGSVSTLTIQRTQQEDSAVYLCASSLVDNGHVYNEQFFGPGTRLTVL.

The chain has TRBV7-2 and TRBJ1-1; TRBD1 might be the D (5 bases). The CDR3 loop spans 13 amino acids. Germline V gene sequence: CDR1 SGHTA, CDR2 FQGNSA. Trimming took off 4 bases at V and 10 bases at J, with 16 bases between the two ends. The CDR3 bases are TGTGCCAGCAGCTACCCCGTGGGGGAGAGAGCTTTCTTT. Translating it yields CASSYPVGERAFF.

This chain joins TRBV7-2 and TRBJ2-2; D is unresolved. Germline CDR1 and CDR2: SGHTA and FQGNSA. V dropped 1 base and J dropped 6 bases, with 15 bases sitting between them. The CDR3 has 16 residues. The CDR3, as DNA: TGTGCCAGCAGCTTAGATCCCGGCCTTAGGGCCGGGGAGCTGTTTTTT. This translates into CASSLDPGLRAGELFF. Full variable domain (missing parts from reference TRBV7-2 and TRBJ2-2): GAGVSQSPSNKVTEKGKDVELRCDPISGHTALYWYRQSLGQGLEFLIYFQGNSAPDKSGLPSDRFSAERTGGSVSTLTIQRTQQEDSAVYLCASSLDPGLRAGELFFGEGSRLTVL.

The chain has TRBV28 and TRBJ2-3; 8 nucleotides line up with TRBD1. Germline loops: CDR1 MDHEN, CDR2 SYDVKM. The J segment lost 1 base and the V segment lost 5 bases, leaving 5 bases of the junction unmatched. CDR3 length equals 15 residues. The CDR3 DNA is TGTGCCAGCAGTCTGACAGGGGATGGCACAGATACGCAGTATTTT. It codes for CASSLTGDGTDTQYF.

This clonotype has just a few counts. This rearrangement joins TRBV6-2 or TRBV6-3 to TRBJ2-7; D might be TRBD2 (6 bases). The CDR3 extends over 14 amino acids. Germline V gene sequence: CDR1 MNHEY, CDR2 SVGEGT. V was shortened by 6 bases and J by 4 bases, with 16 bases between the two germline ends. The chain's CDR3 is CASSLGGLRYEQYF. DNA of the CDR3: TGTGCCAGCAGCCTCGGAGGGTTACGGTACGAGCAGTACTTC.

This chain connects TRBV4-2 to TRBJ2-1; D possibly uses TRBD1 or TRBD2 (5 bases each). The CDR3 contains 17 residues. Trimming shortened V by 0 bases and J by 7 bases, and 19 bases separated the two germline ends. CDR1 is LGHNA, CDR2 YNFKEQ, per germline. The CDR3 DNA reads as TGTGCCAGCAGCCAAGATCACTCCCAGGGTCAGCGGAATGAGCAGTTCTTC. It is translated as CASSQDHSQGQRNEQFF.

V usage is TRBV5-8 and J usage is TRBJ1-5; TRBD1 matches 9 bases. The junction had 6 bases not matched to a gene; V was cut back by 4 bases and J by 4 bases. The CDR3 has 15 residues. The V gene's germline CDR1 is SGHTS and CDR2 YDEGEE. As DNA, the CDR3 is TGTGCCAGCAGCGCAGGGGACAGGGCAAATCAGCCCCAGCATTTT. This translates into CASSAGDRANQPQHF.

This rearrangement joins TRBV15 to TRBJ1-1, with a tentative D call TRBD1 (5 bases). The V end lost 6 bases, the J end lost 6 bases, and 23 bases lay between the germline ends. Looked up from germline, CDR1 is LNHNV and CDR2 is YYDKDF (reference sequence). The CDR3 runs 16 residues. CDR3 in DNA: TGTGCCACCAGTAAAACTCTGCCGGGGCCGGAGGCTGAAGCTTTCTTT. It encodes CATSKTLPGPEAEAFF.

There are a few counts of this clonotype. The chain has TRBV10-3 and TRBJ2-5; unclear D gene. CDR1 ENHRY and CDR2 SYGVKD come from the germline V gene. The CDR3 sequence is 13 residues long. V lost 3 bases to trimming and J lost 0 bases, with 5 bases between them. The CDR3 spells CAISDGHQETQYF. The CDR3 DNA reads as TGTGCCATCAGTGATGGACACCAAGAGACCCAGTACTTC.

The chain uses TRBV7-2 and TRBJ2-5, with TRBD2 matching over 7 bases. With V trimmed by 6 bases and J by 2 bases, 3 bases remained unmatched. Looked up from germline, CDR1 is SGHTA and CDR2 is FQGNSA. The CDR3 loop spans 13 amino acids. CDR3 bases: TGTACCAGCAGGCTAGCGGCACAAGAGACCCAGTACTTC. Translation gives CTSRLAAQETQYF. The whole variable domain, remainder taken from reference TRBV7-2 and TRBJ2-5, is GAGVSQSPSNKVTEKGKDVELRCDPISGHTALYWYRQSLGQGLEFLIYFQGNSAPDKSGLPSDRFSAERTGGSVSTLTIQRTQQEDSAVYLCTSRLAAQETQYFGPGTRLLVL.

This clonotype was seen more than once but under ten times. The rearrangement joins TRBV6-5 to TRBJ2-3; 9 bases map to TRBD2. The J segment lost 0 bases and the V segment lost 0 bases, leaving 10 bases of the junction unmatched. The CDR3 is made up of 19 amino acids. Germline CDR1 and CDR2: MNHEY and SVGAGI. The CDR3 here is CASSYSVTSGRTSTDTQYF. CDR3 coding DNA: TGTGCCAGCAGTTACTCGGTGACTAGCGGAAGAACTAGCACAGATACGCAGTATTTT.

The chain combines TRBV7-2 with TRBJ1-5, with D unresolved. This CDR3 contains 15 residues. Germline-derived CDR1 and CDR2 are SGHTA and FQGNSA. Trimming took off 0 bases at V and 7 bases at J, with 13 bases between the two ends. As DNA, the CDR3 is TGTGCCAGCAGCTTAGCTAGCGGGGTGTTGCAGCCCCAGCATTTT. It specifies CASSLASGVLQPQHF. Combining the CDR3 with reference TRBV7-2 and TRBJ1-5 gives the whole variable domain GAGVSQSPSNKVTEKGKDVELRCDPISGHTALYWYRQSLGQGLEFLIYFQGNSAPDKSGLPSDRFSAERTGGSVSTLTIQRTQQEDSAVYLCASSLASGVLQPQHFGDGTRLSIL.

This clonotype occurred many times. The gene calls are TRBV24-1 and TRBJ1-5, with D tentatively TRBD1 (6 bases). Germline values: CDR1 KGHDR, CDR2 SFDVKD. V was cut by 7 bases and J by 3 bases, with 15 bases left in between. CDR3 length equals 15 residues. The DNA of the CDR3 is TGTGCCACCAGCCGATACGGGGGGCCCAATCAGCCCCAGCATTTT. This codes for CATSRYGGPNQPQHF.

V usage is TRBV14 and J usage is TRBJ2-7; no clear D. V was trimmed by 4 bases and J by 3 bases, leaving 19 bases between them. The length of the CDR3 is 16 residues. The germline gives CDR1 SGHDN, CDR2 FVKESK. The DNA for the CDR3 is TGTGCCAGCAGCCCCCCCGCTATTGGAGAAAACTACGAGCAGTACTTC. Its protein product is CASSPPAIGENYEQYF.

The table lists this clonotype with a few counts. The J gene is TRBJ2-3, the V gene TRBV5-6, with D possibly TRBD2 on 6 matching bases. This CDR3 has 16 residues. Germline values: CDR1 SGHDT, CDR2 YYEEEE. Trimming pared 3 bases from V and 2 bases from J, leaving 16 bases between. This chain's CDR3 is CASSSTSSFFTDTQYF. In DNA, the CDR3 is TGTGCCAGCAGCTCGACTAGTAGTTTCTTCACAGATACGCAGTATTTT.

Ten or more counts support this clonotype. This CDR3 is CASSSQLGGNIQYF. The CDR3 nucleotides are TGTGCCAGCAGTTCCCAACTAGGGGGGAACATTCAGTACTTC. The chain is built from TRBV28 and TRBJ2-4, with D possibly being TRBD1 or TRBD2 (6 bases each). CDR1 is MDHEN and CDR2 is SYDVKM in the germline V gene. The CDR3 covers 14 residues. V dropped 4 bases and J dropped 7 bases, with 14 bases sitting between them. The full variable domain, its missing parts supplied by reference TRBV28 and TRBJ2-4, is DVKVTQSSRYLVKRTGEKVFLECVQDMDHENMFWYRQDPGLGLRLIYFSYDVKMKEKGDIPEGYSVSREKKERFSLILESASTNQTSMYLCASSSQLGGNIQYFGAGTRLSVL.

This clonotype was seen a few times. The gene calls are TRBV20-1 and TRBJ2-7; D might be TRBD1 (6 bases). CDR1 and CDR2 from the germline V gene are DFQATT and SNEGSKA (reference sequence). This CDR3 is built from 16 residues. The V gene lost 2 bases and the J gene lost 3 bases, with 20 bases spanning the gap. This chain's CDR3 is CSARRGQSPVLYEQYF. The CDR3 DNA sequence: TGCAGTGCTAGAAGAGGACAGTCCCCGGTTCTCTACGAGCAGTACTTC.

The gene calls are TRBV12-3 or TRBV12-4 and TRBJ1-1, with D tentatively TRBD1 (6 bases). There are 15 residues in the CDR3. Between the trimmed V and J ends, which lost 5 bases and 5 bases, there was a span of 18 bases. The CDR3: CASSLHFGGATEAFF. The CDR3 coding sequence is TGTGCCAGCAGTCTACATTTCGGGGGGGCGACTGAAGCTTTCTTT.

This clonotype was counted between two and nine times. This chain joins TRBV6-2 or TRBV6-3 and TRBJ2-1; 14 bases map to TRBD2. J gave up 7 bases and V 5 bases, and 7 bases lay outside the gene matches. Germline-derived CDR1 and CDR2 are MNHEY and SVGEGT. This CDR3 comprises 16 residues. The CDR3 DNA reads as TGTGCCAGCAGTACTCAACGGACTAGCGGGAGGAATGAGCAGTTCTTC. Protein sequence: CASSTQRTSGRNEQFF.

This clonotype was detected a few times. The chain joins TRBV6-5 to TRBJ1-5; no clear D. The CDR3 consists of 12 residues. The V and J ends lost 6 bases and 7 bases respectively, with 10 bases between them. Germline values: CDR1 MNHEY, CDR2 SVGAGI. The CDR3 DNA follows: TGTGCCAGCAGCTCTTTAGGGCAGCCCCAGCATTTT. This sequence encodes CASSSLGQPQHF.

The gene calls are TRBV9 and TRBJ2-1, with D possibly TRBD2 on 7 matching bases. V dropped 1 base and J dropped 9 bases, with 14 bases sitting between them. CDR3 length equals 14 residues. Germline V lookup: CDR1 SGDLS, CDR2 YYNGEE. The CDR3 loop reads CASSVSPGEGEQFF. CDR3 DNA sequence: TGTGCCAGCAGCGTATCGCCAGGGGAGGGTGAGCAGTTCTTC.

The chain has TRBV20-1 and TRBJ2-7; either TRBD1 or TRBD2 may supply D (5 bases each). V was pared by 1 base and J by 3 bases, with 7 bases between. The CDR3 length is 12 residues. The germline gives CDR1 DFQATT, CDR2 SNEGSKA (reference sequence). The CDR3 DNA sequence: TGCAGTGCTAGAGGGGACGTCTACGAGCAGTACTTC. It translates to CSARGDVYEQYF.

This clonotype was recorded many times. The chain combines TRBV29-1 with TRBJ1-1; D unclear. The germline V gene has CDR1 SQVTM and CDR2 ANQGSEA. The V gene lost 3 bases and the J gene lost 1 base, with 9 bases spanning the gap. The CDR3 sequence is 13 residues long. The CDR3 nucleotides read TGCAGCGTTGACTTACACGGGAACACTGAAGCTTTCTTT. This encodes CSVDLHGNTEAFF.